Shown below are 27 T cell receptor beta chains from a single sample sequenced in a study of chemoradiotherapy in HPV16-positive cancers. Sequencing was performed with immunoSEQ multiplex PCR; in TCRdb, only in-frame clones are kept and a portion is missing. The sample shows approximately 23,000 clones, roughly 66% of them seen only once. Collection of the sample occurred from a patient who underwent chemoradiotherapy. The receptors shown here come from a human donor with HPV-associated anogenital cancer.

This chain links TRBV7-9 with TRBJ2-2; TRBD1 aligns across 7 bases. J lost 2 bases, V lost 2 bases, and 2 bases had no gene match. Germline CDR1 reads SEHNR; CDR2 reads FQNEAQ (reference sequence). The CDR3 loop spans 15 amino acids. This chain's CDR3 is CASSLRQGNTGELFF. The CDR3 nucleotides are TGTGCCAGCAGCTTACGACAGGGAAACACCGGGGAGCTGTTTTTT. Full variable domain (rest looked up from reference TRBV7-9 and TRBJ2-2): DTGVSQNPRHKITKRGQNVTFRCDPISEHNRLYWYRQTLGQGPEFLTYFQNEAQLEKSRLLSDRFSAERPKGSFSTLEIQRTEQGDSAMYLCASSLRQGNTGELFFGEGSRLTVL.

This sequence joins TRBV6-1 and TRBJ2-1; D not resolved. The V and J ends lost 6 bases and 6 bases respectively, with 18 bases between them. This CDR3 spans 15 amino acids. CDR1 and CDR2 from the germline V gene are MNHNS and SASEGT. The CDR3 reads CASSLSLGISNEQFF. Here the CDR3 DNA reads TGTGCCAGCAGCCTTAGTCTGGGGATAAGCAATGAGCAGTTCTTC.

This clone was seen more than once but under ten times. J is TRBJ1-6 and V is TRBV11-3; D is uncertain. The CDR3 length is 13 residues. In germline, CDR1 is SGHNT, CDR2 YENEEA. V lost 5 bases and J lost 13, with 15 bases in between. The CDR3 here is CASSGNVLGPLHF. The CDR3 nucleotides read TGTGCCAGCAGCGGAAACGTGCTGGGGCCCCTCCACTTT.

The chain is built from TRBV7-8 and TRBJ1-1; D unresolved. The ends were cut back, 7 bases at V and 10 bases at J, with 22 bases in the middle. The CDR3 spans 14 residues. Germline V lookup: CDR1 SGHVS, CDR2 FQNEAQ. Here the CDR3 DNA reads TGTGCCAGCATATCGTCATGGAGCTCGTCGGTAGCTTTCTTT. Its translation: CASISSWSSSVAFF.

The rearrangement uses TRBV7-3 and TRBJ1-1; 8 bases are a match to TRBD1. Germline values: CDR1 SGHTA, CDR2 FQGTGA. V lost 3 bases and J lost 7; bases outside the gene matches: 1. CDR3 length: 12 amino acids. CDR3 region: CASSFGQGEAFF. The CDR3 DNA follows: TGTGCCAGCAGCTTCGGACAGGGTGAAGCTTTCTTT.

This clone occurred once. This chain joins TRBV5-1 and TRBJ2-7, with 8 bases lining up with TRBD1. The CDR3 is 14 residues long. Trimming cost V 4 bases and J 1 base; bases outside gene matches: 4. CDR1 is SGHRS, CDR2 YFSETQ, per germline. CDR3 protein: CASSVTGVSYEQYF. DNA of the CDR3: TGCGCCAGCAGCGTGACAGGGGTATCCTACGAGCAGTACTTC.

V is TRBV10-3 and J is TRBJ2-7; D not resolved. CDR3 length: 13 residues. V dropped 9 bases and J dropped 2 bases, with 14 bases sitting between them. Germline V gene sequence: CDR1 ENHRY, CDR2 SYGVKD. The CDR3: CAIRMLDTYEQYF. The CDR3 bases are TGTGCCATTCGGATGCTTGACACCTACGAGCAGTACTTC.

The chain has TRBV6-5 and TRBJ1-6; a weak D match, TRBD1 (5 bases). The CDR3 is 14 amino acids. The V end lost 7 bases, the J end lost 8 bases, and 15 bases lay between the germline ends. Per the germline V gene, CDR1 is MNHEY and CDR2 is SVGAGI. The CDR3 reads CASTPGLEHSPLHF. The CDR3 DNA follows: TGTGCCAGCACCCCGGGACTGGAGCATTCACCCCTCCACTTT.

V is TRBV27 and J is TRBJ2-7; 14 bases agree with TRBD2. Germline CDR1 and CDR2: MNHEY and SMNVEV (reference sequence). Trimming at V came to 4 bases and at J to 5 bases, leaving 7 bases not matched to a gene. There are 16 residues in the CDR3. CDR3 protein: CASSSGTSGSRNEQYF. The CDR3 bases are TGTGCCAGCAGTTCCGGGACTAGCGGGAGCCGGAACGAGCAGTACTTC.

This clone occurred once. The rearrangement links TRBV5-1 to TRBJ2-3; no clear D. CDR3 size: 14 residues. Trimming pared 4 bases from V and 0 bases from J, leaving 9 bases between. Germline-derived CDR1 and CDR2 are SGHRS and YFSETQ. The CDR3 loop reads CASSGIVSTDTQYF. In DNA form, the CDR3 reads TGCGCCAGCAGCGGGATAGTAAGCACAGATACGCAGTATTTT.

This clone was counted a few times. The V call is TRBV4-1, the J call TRBJ1-1; D possibly corresponds to TRBD1 (6 bases). Germline CDR1 MGHRA, CDR2 YSYEKL. Trimming pared 7 bases from V and 2 bases from J, leaving 20 bases between. The CDR3 is made up of 16 amino acids. CDR3 in amino acids: CASTHTPGAINTEAFF. CDR3 nucleotides: TGCGCCAGCACCCACACACCGGGGGCGATAAACACTGAAGCTTTCTTT.

The chain carries TRBV6-5 and TRBJ2-7; the match to TRBD1 covers 10 bases. With V trimmed by 2 bases and J by 7 bases, 8 bases remained unmatched. Germline V CDR1 and CDR2: MNHEY, SVGAGI. This CDR3 is built from 15 residues. The CDR3: CASSYQGTGVGEQYF. The CDR3 DNA is TGTGCCAGCAGTTACCAGGGGACAGGGGTAGGGGAGCAGTACTTC.

The gene calls are TRBV19 and TRBJ2-1, with 10 bases lining up with TRBD1. CDR3 length: 15 amino acids. Looked up from germline, CDR1 is LNHDA and CDR2 is SQIVND (reference sequence). Trimming removed 3 bases from V and 4 bases from J; junction bases left unmatched: 3. The CDR3 DNA reads TGTGCCAGTAGTATTATGGGACAGGGGTACAATGAGCAGTTCTTC. This gives the protein CASSIMGQGYNEQFF.

This clone was observed a few times. The DNA of the CDR3 is TGTGCCAGCAGTCCGGGACATAACCAAGAGACCCAGTACTTC. It translates to CASSPGHNQETQYF. The chain recombines TRBV2 with TRBJ2-5; tentative D call: TRBD1 (6 bases). This CDR3 comprises 14 residues. V was shortened by 5 bases and J by 0 bases, with 10 bases between the two germline ends. Per the germline V gene, CDR1 is SNHLY and CDR2 is FYNNEI. Full variable domain (remainder filled in from reference TRBV2 and TRBJ2-5): EPEVTQTPSHQVTQMGQEVILRCVPISNHLYFYWYRQILGQKVEFLVSFYNNEISEKSEIFDDQFSVERPDGSNFTLKIRSTKLEDSAMYFCASSPGHNQETQYFGPGTRLLVL.

The chain couples TRBV6-5 to TRBJ1-4; TRBD1 is a possible D gene (6 bases). The germline V gene has CDR1 MNHEY and CDR2 SVGAGI. The CDR3 runs to 15 residues. The ends were cut back, 7 bases at V and 11 bases at J, with 23 bases in the middle. The CDR3 DNA follows: TGTGCCAGCACTTCCAGCGGGATGGGGGGGCAGAAACTGTTTTTT. This codes for CASTSSGMGGQKLFF.

This clone was picked up a small number of times. V and J are TRBV10-3 and TRBJ2-3, with TRBD2 identical over 7 bases. V gave up 2 bases and J gave up 1 base; unmatched junction bases: 3. Germline V gene data show CDR1 as ENHRY and CDR2 as SYGVKD. The CDR3 totals 15 residues. Here the CDR3 DNA reads TGTGCCATCAGTGAGGGAACTAGCGGCACAGATACGCAGTATTTT. Residues: CAISEGTSGTDTQYF.

The chain uses TRBV14 and TRBJ1-1; D gene unclear. Trimming took off 2 bases at V and 7 bases at J, with 14 bases between the two ends. In germline, CDR1 is SGHDN, CDR2 FVKESK. The length of the CDR3 is 14 residues. CDR3 protein: CASSQSLGGLEAFF. CDR3 DNA: TGTGCCAGCAGCCAATCCCTGGGAGGGCTTGAAGCTTTCTTT. Supplemented by reference TRBV14 and TRBJ1-1, the full variable domain reads EAGVTQFPSHSVIEKGQTVTLRCDPISGHDNLYWYRRVMGKEIKFLLHFVKESKQDESGMPNNRFLAERTGGTYSTLKVQPAELEDSGVYFCASSQSLGGLEAFFGQGTRLTVV.

The V and J genes are TRBV6-1 and TRBJ2-7; 10 positions match TRBD1. The length of the CDR3 is 15 residues. The germline CDR1 and CDR2 sequences are MNHNS and SASEGT. The trim removed 2 bases at V and 3 bases at J, leaving 4 bases unmatched. The CDR3 DNA sequence: TGTGCCAGCAGTGAAACCTGGACAGGGGGCTACGAGCAGTACTTC. It is translated as CASSETWTGGYEQYF.

This clone was seen a handful of times. The chain employs TRBV5-6 and TRBJ1-5, with D possibly TRBD1 on 6 matching bases. Trimming stripped 1 base from V and 4 bases from J, with 18 bases between. There are 17 residues in the CDR3. Per germline, CDR1 SGHDT and CDR2 YYEEEE. The CDR3: CASSLYGGPRDNQPQHF. The CDR3 DNA sequence: TGTGCCAGCAGCTTGTACGGGGGGCCCCGGGATAATCAGCCCCAGCATTTT.

In this sample, this clone turned up once. This chain links TRBV7-9 with TRBJ1-5; D gene unclear. CDR1 is SEHNR and CDR2 is FQNEAQ in the germline V gene (reference sequence). This CDR3 is built from 16 residues. V lost 3 bases and J 0 bases, leaving 12 bases between the germline ends. CDR3 sequence (DNA): TGTGCCAGCAGCTTTACAGATACCCTTAGCAATCAGCCCCAGCATTTT. Protein: CASSFTDTLSNQPQHF.

This clone was found a few times. CDR3 sequence: CATSSVEGFSTDTQYF. The CDR3 DNA follows: TGTGCCACCAGCAGCGTCGAGGGATTTAGCACAGATACGCAGTATTTT. The genes are TRBV15 and TRBJ2-3, with D possibly TRBD2 on 5 matching bases. In germline, CDR1 is LNHNV, CDR2 YYDKDF (reference sequence). V lost 3 bases to trimming and J lost 0 bases, with 13 bases between them. This CDR3 has 16 residues. The full variable domain, in which reference TRBV15 and TRBJ2-3 provide the parts outside the CDR3, is DAMVIQNPRYQVTQFGKPVTLSCSQTLNHNVMYWYQQKSSQAPKLLFHYYDKDFNNEADTPDNFQSRRPNTSFCFLDIRSPGLGDTAMYLCATSSVEGFSTDTQYFGPGTRLTVL.

The V call is TRBV7-6, the J call TRBJ2-1; possibly TRBD2 for D (5 bases). Trimming removed 4 bases at V and 9 bases at J, with 10 bases between. Per the germline V gene, CDR1 is SGHVS and CDR2 is FNYEAQ. The CDR3 runs 12 residues. CDR3 sequence: CASSSGLLEQFF. CDR3 bases: TGTGCCAGCAGCTCAGGACTTCTTGAGCAGTTCTTC. The entire variable domain, with the rest obtained from reference TRBV7-6 and TRBJ2-1, is as follows: GAGVSQSPRYKVTKRGQDVALRCDPISGHVSLYWYRQALGQGPEFLTYFNYEAQQDKSGLPNDRFSAERPEGSISTLTIQRTEQRDSAMYRCASSSGLLEQFFGPGTRLTVL.

The rearrangement joins TRBV7-3 to TRBJ1-2; TRBD1 matches 7 bases. Trimming took 5 bases from V and 7 from J; bases not matched to a gene: 7. This CDR3 is built from 13 residues. The germline gives CDR1 SGHTA, CDR2 FQGTGA. The chain's CDR3 is CASSQRQGGGYTF. DNA of the CDR3: TGTGCCAGCAGCCAAAGACAGGGAGGTGGCTACACCTTC. Drawing the rest from reference TRBV7-3 and TRBJ1-2, the complete variable domain is GAGVSQTPSNKVTEKGKYVELRCDPISGHTALYWYRQSLGQGPEFLIYFQGTGAADDSGLPNDRFFAVRPEGSVSTLKIQRTERGDSAVYLCASSQRQGGGYTFGSGTRLTVV.

This clone was counted a single time. The rearrangement uses TRBV19 and TRBJ2-1; 11 bases align to TRBD2. CDR1 is LNHDA, CDR2 SQIVND, per germline (reference sequence). J gave up 2 bases and V 7 bases, and 1 base lay outside the gene matches. The CDR3 runs to 14 residues. The CDR3 DNA sequence: TGTGCCAGTACTAGCGGGGGGACCTACAATGAGCAGTTCTTC. Its protein product is CASTSGGTYNEQFF.

The chain employs TRBV20-1 and TRBJ2-5; D remains ambiguous. Looked up from germline, CDR1 is DFQATT and CDR2 is SNEGSKA (reference sequence). This CDR3 spans 10 amino acids. DNA of the CDR3: TGCGGGCTCGCTGAAGAGACCCAGTACTTC. Encoded protein: CGLAEETQYF.

The CDR3 DNA reads as TGTGCCAGCAGTTCCCCCCGGTCCGAGGGAAACTATGGCTACACCTTC. Translating it yields CASSSPRSEGNYGYTF. The chain carries TRBV28 and TRBJ1-2; D call uncertain. The V gene lost 4 bases and the J gene lost 2 bases, with 17 bases spanning the gap. CDR1 and CDR2 from the germline V gene are MDHEN and SYDVKM. This CDR3 comprises 16 residues.

The chain joins TRBV14 to TRBJ1-1; D is uncertain. V was clipped by 8 bases and J by 1 base, with 11 bases between them. The CDR3 contains 13 residues. Germline loops: CDR1 SGHDN, CDR2 FVKESK. This CDR3 is CASRDTGNTEAFF. CDR3 nucleotide sequence: TGTGCCAGCCGCGACACCGGGAACACTGAAGCTTTCTTT.